A single T cell receptor (beta chain) is shown here with its context. The antigen remains undetermined. The sample belongs to a study of monozygotic twins with inflammatory bowel disease. Findings and caveats of the study: Repertoire similarity did not differ between concordant and discordant twins, perhaps due to limited power.

The CDR3 sequence is 15 residues long. Germline values: CDR1 SEHNR, CDR2 FQNEAQ (reference sequence). TCRdb re-analyzed the 5' RACE reads; it lists each CDR3 protein once, without DNA. This listing includes under 150,000 distinct CDR3 sequences. Total RNA was isolated from whole blood without T cell sorting. The sequencing sample was made of blood. This clonotype originated in a human donor with ulcerative colitis or Crohn's disease, or a healthy co-twin of an affected twin (not recorded which). The chain uses TRBV7-9 and TRBJ1-3; TCRdb indicates TRBD1, and absent DNA this call remains unverified. CDR3 loop: CASSLRGAGENTIYF.